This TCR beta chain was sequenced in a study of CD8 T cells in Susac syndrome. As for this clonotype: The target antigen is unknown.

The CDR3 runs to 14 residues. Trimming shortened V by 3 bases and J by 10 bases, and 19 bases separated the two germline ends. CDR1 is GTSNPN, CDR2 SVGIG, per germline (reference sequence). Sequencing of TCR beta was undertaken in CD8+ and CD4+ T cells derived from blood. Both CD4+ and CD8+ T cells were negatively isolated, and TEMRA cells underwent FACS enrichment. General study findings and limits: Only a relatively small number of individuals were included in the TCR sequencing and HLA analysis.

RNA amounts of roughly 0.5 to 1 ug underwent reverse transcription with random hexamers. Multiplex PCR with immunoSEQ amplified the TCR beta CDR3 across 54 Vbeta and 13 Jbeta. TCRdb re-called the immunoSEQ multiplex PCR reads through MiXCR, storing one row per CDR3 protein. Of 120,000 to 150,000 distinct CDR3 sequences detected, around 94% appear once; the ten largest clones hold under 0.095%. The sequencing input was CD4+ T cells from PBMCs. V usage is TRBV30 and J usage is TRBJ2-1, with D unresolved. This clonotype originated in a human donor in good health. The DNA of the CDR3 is TGTGCCTGGAGCGATCAGACTGGGTCCCTAGAGCAGTTCTTC. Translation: CAWSDQTGSLEQFF.